The 32 T cell receptor beta chains given below trace back to one sample, sequenced in a study of T-cell memory formation after mild COVID-19. TCRdb reanalysed the 5' RACE reads using MiXCR and keeps one entry per CDR3 protein. The sample shows about 470,000 distinct CDR3 sequences, about 23% of them seen only once. Sequencing was carried out using PBMCs or a T cell subset sorted from them (not recorded which). Receptor source: an adult woman who had mild COVID-19 (a few samples of this study predate the infection). Cell type and time point are not known.

The gene calls are TRBV6-2 or TRBV6-3 and TRBJ1-6, with D unresolved. V gave up 6 bases and J gave up 7 bases, with 10 bases separating them. The CDR3 runs 13 residues. Germline values: CDR1 MNHEY, CDR2 SVGEGT. The CDR3 DNA follows: TGTGCCAGCAGCTACCTGGTAAATTCACCCCTCCACTTT. As protein: CASSYLVNSPLHF.

This clonotype has a handful of counts. The genes are TRBV2 and TRBJ1-2; no reliable D call. The germline gives CDR1 SNHLY, CDR2 FYNNEI. The V end lost 5 bases, the J end lost 8 bases, and 18 bases lay between the germline ends. This CDR3 has 14 residues. Written as DNA, the CDR3 is TGTGCCAGCAGTTTTTCCCAGATGGCGGCGGGCTACACCTTC. Its translation: CASSFSQMAAGYTF.

The chain recombines TRBV11-2 with TRBJ2-2; TRBD1 agrees at 9 bases. CDR3 length: 20 residues. Unmatched junction bases numbered 22, after V lost 5 bases and J lost 6 bases. The germline V gene has CDR1 SGHAT and CDR2 FQNNGV. Written as DNA, the CDR3 is TGTGCCAGCAGCGCGAACCGGGACAGGGAATTTTCGGGAACCGCCGGGGAGCTGTTTTTT. Translation: CASSANRDREFSGTAGELFF.

The chain combines TRBV6-5 with TRBJ2-6; TRBD2 is a possible D gene (7 bases). V lost 4 bases and J lost 0, with 10 bases in between. CDR1 MNHEY and CDR2 SVGAGI come from the germline V gene. This CDR3 is 16 amino acids long. CDR3 in DNA: TGTGCCAGCAGTTGGGGGGGGCCCTCTGGGGCCAACGTCCTGACTTTC. Its protein product is CASSWGGPSGANVLTF.

This clonotype occurred a few times. The chain is built from TRBV28 and TRBJ1-6; TRBD1 might be the D (5 bases). CDR1 is MDHEN, CDR2 SYDVKM, per germline. The CDR3 is made up of 18 amino acids. Trimming took 6 bases from V and 5 from J, leaving 23 bases between them. This CDR3 reads CASRPLGTDVLNNSPLHF. CDR3 sequence (DNA): TGTGCCAGCAGACCGTTAGGGACCGATGTCCTGAATAATTCACCCCTCCACTTT.

The rearrangement joins TRBV2 to TRBJ2-4; 7 bases agree with TRBD1. The trim removed 7 bases at V and 5 bases at J, leaving 20 bases unmatched. The CDR3 length is 18 residues. Germline lookup yields CDR1 SNHLY and CDR2 FYNNEI. CDR3 amino acids: CASKPLLGQLGQQNIQYF. CDR3 DNA: TGTGCCAGCAAACCGCTACTGGGACAGTTAGGCCAGCAAAACATTCAGTACTTC.

This clonotype appeared a few times. The rearrangement joins TRBV7-9 to TRBJ2-1; the match to TRBD1 covers 7 bases. CDR3 length: 16 residues. The ends lost 6 bases at V and 0 bases at J; junction bases unmatched: 8. CDR1 SEHNR and CDR2 FQNEAQ come from the germline V gene (reference sequence). In DNA form, the CDR3 reads TGTGCCAGCAGTTCCAGGGGACAGAGCTCCTACAATGAGCAGTTCTTC. It codes for CASSSRGQSSYNEQFF.

To note about this clonotype: One end of the junction does not line up with germline, which may come from a read error. This chain connects TRBV18 to TRBJ2-5; D is perhaps TRBD2 (6 bases). The germline CDR1 and CDR2 sequences are KGHSH and LQKENI. The CDR3 is 13 residues long. CDR3 bases: TGCGCCAGCAGCCCACCCGGGGGAGAGACCCAGTACTTC. Its protein product is CASSPPGGETQYF.

This clonotype was picked up a small number of times. The chain joins TRBV29-1 to TRBJ2-7; no clear D. The V and J ends lost 6 bases and 0 bases respectively, with 12 bases between them. The length of the CDR3 is 13 residues. The germline gives CDR1 SQVTM, CDR2 ANQGSEA. This chain's CDR3 is CSVELEVSYEQYF. The CDR3 bases are TGCAGCGTCGAGCTTGAGGTCTCCTACGAGCAGTACTTC.

This clonotype has just a few counts. The chain carries TRBV5-1 and TRBJ2-7; possible D gene TRBD1, 6 bases. Per germline, CDR1 SGHRS and CDR2 YFSETQ. Trimming took 4 bases from V and 6 from J, leaving 20 bases between them. The CDR3 is 15 amino acids. The CDR3 loop is CASSPGHVLAVEQYF. The CDR3, as DNA: TGCGCCAGCAGCCCGGGACACGTCCTCGCGGTCGAGCAGTACTTC.

This clonotype was seen more than once but under ten times. The rearrangement joins TRBV7-8 to TRBJ2-1; D is ambiguous. This CDR3 spans 14 amino acids. V was pared by 1 base and J by 7 bases, with 11 bases between. Germline V CDR1 and CDR2: SGHVS, FQNEAQ. As DNA, the CDR3 is TGTGCCAGCAGCTTAGGTCACCAGACAAATGAGCAGTTCTTC. Translated, it gives CASSLGHQTNEQFF.

This chain connects TRBV24-1 to TRBJ1-1; D gene unclear. Germline loops: CDR1 KGHDR, CDR2 SFDVKD. V gave up 4 bases and J gave up 7 bases, with 9 bases separating them. The CDR3 has 12 residues. The CDR3: CATSDNTREAFF. CDR3 coding DNA: TGTGCCACCAGTGACAACACCCGTGAAGCTTTCTTT.

This clonotype was picked up a small number of times. The chain recombines TRBV12-3 or TRBV12-4 with TRBJ2-7; TRBD1 aligns across 11 bases. This CDR3 is built from 13 residues. Trimming took 6 bases from V and 9 from J; bases not matched to a gene: 7. CDR3 DNA sequence: TGTGCCAGCAGCCTAGGACAGGGGGCGGCGCAGTACTTC. Protein: CASSLGQGAAQYF.

A few counts support this clonotype. The chain uses TRBV18 and TRBJ1-1, with 7 nucleotides matching TRBD1. CDR3 size: 13 residues. Germline V lookup: CDR1 KGHSH, CDR2 LQKENI. Trimming took 4 bases from V and 3 from J; bases not matched to a gene: 2. In nucleotides, the CDR3 is TGTGCCAGCTCACAGGACAGGCACACTGAAGCTTTCTTT. This translates into CASSQDRHTEAFF. Complete variable domain (other parts from reference TRBV18 and TRBJ1-1): NAGVMQNPRHLVRRRGQEARLRCSPMKGHSHVYWYRQLPEEGLKFMVYLQKENIIDESGMPKERFSAEFPKEGPSILRIQQVVRGDSAAYFCASSQDRHTEAFFGQGTRLTVV.

The CDR3 nucleotides are TGTGCCAGCAGCCCCAGGGCGTCGGAGGAGTACGAGCAGTACTTC. Its protein is CASSPRASEEYEQYF. The chain links TRBV5-6 to TRBJ2-7, with D perhaps given as TRBD1 or TRBD2 (5 bases each). V lost 4 bases to trimming and J lost 4 bases, with 18 bases between them. Germline values: CDR1 SGHDT, CDR2 YYEEEE. There are 15 residues in the CDR3.

This clonotype was counted only a few times. The V and J genes are TRBV12-3 or TRBV12-4 and TRBJ2-1; D ambiguous. The CDR3 is 9 amino acids. The germline V and J ends were trimmed by 6 bases and 15 bases, with 9 bases remaining between them. In nucleotides, the CDR3 is TGTGCCAGCAGCCCTCCCCCGTTCTTC. The encoded protein is CASSPPPFF.

The chain combines TRBV9 with TRBJ2-5, with TRBD1 matching 9 bases. In germline, CDR1 is SGDLS, CDR2 YYNGEE. The CDR3 extends over 16 amino acids. Germline trimming cut 0 bases from V and 5 bases from J; bases unmatched to any gene: 8. The CDR3 loop reads CASSVGIGTGRETQYF. For the CDR3, the DNA is TGTGCCAGCAGCGTAGGAATTGGGACAGGGAGGGAGACCCAGTACTTC.

V usage is TRBV9 and J usage is TRBJ2-7; D not resolved. CDR1 is SGDLS and CDR2 is YYNGEE in the germline V gene. Trimming left V 0 bases short and J 1 base short, with 8 bases between. CDR3 length: 14 amino acids. The CDR3 reads CASSVGAESYEQYF. For the CDR3, the DNA is TGTGCCAGCAGCGTAGGGGCGGAGTCCTACGAGCAGTACTTC.

This clonotype was seen a few times. V is TRBV5-1 and J is TRBJ2-1; TRBD1 matches 11 bases. Germline CDR1 SGHRS, CDR2 YFSETQ. V lost 3 bases to trimming and J lost 6 bases; unmatched junction nucleotides: 5. The CDR3 is 15 amino acids. CDR3 in amino acids: CASSSGQGVGNEQFF. CDR3 coding DNA: TGCGCCAGCAGCTCGGGACAGGGGGTGGGCAATGAGCAGTTCTTC.

The chain recombines TRBV19 with TRBJ2-1, with TRBD2 matching 14 bases. This CDR3 is 18 amino acids long. Per germline, CDR1 LNHDA and CDR2 SQIVND (reference sequence). The J segment lost 12 bases and the V segment lost 4 bases, leaving 17 bases of the junction unmatched. The CDR3 sequence is CASSKGLAGEGGRMVQFF. The CDR3 DNA reads as TGTGCCAGTAGTAAGGGACTAGCGGGAGAGGGCGGGAGGATGGTGCAGTTCTTC. The full variable domain, completed using reference TRBV19 and TRBJ2-1, is DGGITQSPKYLFRKEGQNVTLSCEQNLNHDAMYWYRQDPGQGLRLIYYSQIVNDFQKGDIAEGYSVSREKKESFPLTVTSAQKNPTAFYLCASSKGLAGEGGRMVQFFGPGTRLTVL.

The table lists this clonotype with a few counts. The chain uses TRBV19 and TRBJ1-1; TRBD1 agrees at 9 bases. The CDR3 is 14 amino acids. The junction had 5 bases not matched to a gene; V was cut back by 3 bases and J by 6 bases. Per germline, CDR1 LNHDA and CDR2 SQIVND (reference sequence). CDR3 sequence (DNA): TGTGCCAGTAGTATGGGACAGGGATGGGCTGAAGCTTTCTTT. This sequence encodes CASSMGQGWAEAFF. Based on the CDR3 plus reference TRBV19 and TRBJ1-1, the full variable domain is DGGITQSPKYLFRKEGQNVTLSCEQNLNHDAMYWYRQDPGQGLRLIYYSQIVNDFQKGDIAEGYSVSREKKESFPLTVTSAQKNPTAFYLCASSMGQGWAEAFFGQGTRLTVV.

The chain combines TRBV5-4 with TRBJ2-7, with 8 bases fitting TRBD1. J lost 2 bases, V lost 4 bases, and 8 bases had no gene match. This CDR3 comprises 15 residues. Germline V lookup: CDR1 SGHNT, CDR2 YYREEE (reference sequence). The CDR3 loop is CASSIGQGRAYEQYF. DNA for the CDR3: TGTGCCAGCAGCATCGGACAGGGCCGCGCCTACGAGCAGTACTTC.

This clonotype was observed a handful of times. This chain connects TRBV27 to TRBJ2-1; 8 nucleotides match TRBD2. Germline values: CDR1 MNHEY, CDR2 SMNVEV (reference sequence). CDR3 length: 14 amino acids. Trimming cost V 8 bases and J 10 bases; bases outside gene matches: 13. CDR3 in amino acids: CASGKLAARGEQFF. CDR3 nucleotide sequence: TGTGCCAGCGGAAAACTAGCGGCCCGGGGGGAGCAGTTCTTC.

This clonotype came up a few times. The gene calls are TRBV5-1 and TRBJ2-3; D gene unclear. Germline CDR1 and CDR2: SGHRS and YFSETQ. The V gene lost 1 base and the J gene lost 3 bases, with 9 bases spanning the gap. The CDR3 spans 14 residues. The CDR3 DNA follows: TGCGCCAGCAGCTTGACAGCCGGGACAGATACGCAGTATTTT. Translated, it gives CASSLTAGTDTQYF.

The J gene is TRBJ2-7, the V gene TRBV20-1; 8 nucleotides agree with TRBD2. Per germline, CDR1 DFQATT and CDR2 SNEGSKA (reference sequence). V gave up 3 bases and J gave up 7 bases; unmatched junction bases: 14. The CDR3 contains 15 residues. CDR3 bases: TGCAGTGCTAGGGCGGGGAGCGGGGGCCTTTGGGAGCAGTACTTC. Its translation: CSARAGSGGLWEQYF.

Only a few counts were recorded for this clonotype. The CDR3 is CASSLEAEDREDRSNQPQHF. Here the CDR3 DNA reads TGTGCCAGCAGCTTAGAAGCAGAGGACAGGGAGGATCGGAGCAATCAGCCCCAGCATTTT. This rearrangement joins TRBV7-8 to TRBJ1-5; TRBD1 matches at 8 bases. The CDR3 totals 20 residues. V shed 1 base and J 1 base; nucleotides not matched to a gene: 15. Germline lookup yields CDR1 SGHVS and CDR2 FQNEAQ.

The sample holds a few counts of this clonotype. The chain uses TRBV7-9 and TRBJ2-1; possible D gene TRBD2, 5 bases. The germline V gene has CDR1 SEHNR and CDR2 FQNEAQ (reference sequence). The germline V and J ends were trimmed by 0 bases and 8 bases, with 14 bases remaining between them. The CDR3 covers 15 residues. In DNA form, the CDR3 reads TGTGCCAGCAGCTTAGCTAACGAGCGGTGGTATGAGCAGTTCTTC. It encodes CASSLANERWYEQFF.

In its sample, this clonotype was seen a few times. The chain couples TRBV9 to TRBJ2-3; TRBD1 is a possible D gene (6 bases). CDR1 is SGDLS, CDR2 YYNGEE, per germline. The V gene lost 1 base and the J gene lost 11 bases, with 17 bases spanning the gap. The CDR3 totals 14 residues. CDR3 amino acids: CASSVPGVEERQYF. The CDR3 nucleotides read TGTGCCAGCAGCGTACCAGGGGTGGAAGAGAGGCAGTATTTT.

This clonotype was observed a single time. V and J are TRBV12-3 or TRBV12-4 and TRBJ2-2, with TRBD2 matching 10 bases. The CDR3 totals 16 residues. V was clipped by 5 bases and J by 4 bases; unmatched bases: 7. This chain's CDR3 is CASSHGLAVVTGELFF. The CDR3 bases are TGTGCCAGCAGTCATGGACTAGCGGTAGTCACCGGGGAGCTGTTTTTT.

The V call is TRBV7-3, the J call TRBJ2-1, with 12 nucleotides matching TRBD2. Germline CDR1 and CDR2: SGHTA and FQGTGA. The CDR3 has 15 residues. After removal of 5 bases from V and 5 bases from J, the junction contained 4 bases not matched to a gene. CDR3 nucleotide sequence: TGTGCCAGCAGCCAACTAGCGGGGGGCCACAATGAGCAGTTCTTC. Encoded protein: CASSQLAGGHNEQFF.

The DNA for the CDR3 is TGTGCCAGCAGTGAACCGTTGCGGGAGCAGTACTTC. It is translated as CASSEPLREQYF. The gene calls are TRBV2 and TRBJ2-7; D gene ambiguous. The germline V and J ends were trimmed by 2 bases and 7 bases, with 9 bases remaining between them. The germline V gene has CDR1 SNHLY and CDR2 FYNNEI. This CDR3 contains 12 residues.

Here the CDR3 reads CASSAGLGSEQFF. The DNA for the CDR3 is TGTGCCAGCAGCGCCGGCCTTGGTAGTGAGCAGTTCTTC. The chain combines TRBV7-3 with TRBJ2-1; D ambiguous. Looked up from germline, CDR1 is SGHTA and CDR2 is FQGTGA. This CDR3 comprises 13 residues. The ends were cut back, 5 bases at V and 9 bases at J, with 14 bases in the middle.